This T cell receptor beta chain was found in a study of graft-versus-host responses after intestinal transplantation. A word on this clone: Antigen specificity is unknown.

V was cut by 4 bases and J by 2 bases, with 9 bases left in between. The V gene's germline CDR1 is SEHNR and CDR2 FQNEAQ (reference sequence). The CDR3 length is 13 residues. Measured with immunoSEQ multiplex PCR; TCRdb has only the in-frame clones, and not every one. The data contain 99,000 or so clones, over 75% of them singletons. The starting material was unstimulated CD4+ T cells sorted from spleen or lymph node cells, obtained before intestinal transplant. The gene calls are TRBV7-9 and TRBJ2-7; D is perhaps TRBD2 (6 bases). This clonotype was sampled from a human donor who received an intestinal transplant. The CDR3 sequence: CASSWDSTYEQYF. The CDR3 bases are TGTGCCAGCAGCTGGGACTCCACCTACGAGCAGTACTTC. The variable domain in full, with the rest retrieved from reference TRBV7-9 and TRBJ2-7, is DTGVSQNPRHKITKRGQNVTFRCDPISEHNRLYWYRQTLGQGPEFLTYFQNEAQLEKSRLLSDRFSAERPKGSFSTLEIQRTEQGDSAMYLCASSWDSTYEQYFGPGTRLTVT.